One and the same sample provided the 5 T cell receptor beta chains below, sequenced in a study of blood T cells in healthy people across ages. With a J-beta primer mix and a sample-barcoded 5' primer, a second PCR ran roughly 6 to 11 cycles. MiXCR was run by TCRdb on the 5' RACE reads, yielding one entry per CDR3 protein. The sample contains 800,000 or so distinct CDR3 sequences, about 45% of which appear only once. Sequencing used blood. These receptors were collected from a man older than 75 in good health.

The table lists this clonotype with a few counts. The rearrangement uses TRBV30 and TRBJ2-3, with D perhaps TRBD2 (6 bases). This CDR3 contains 16 residues. Trimming removed 0 bases at V and 2 bases at J, with 15 bases between. Germline CDR1 reads GTSNPN; CDR2 reads SVGIG (reference sequence). CDR3 nucleotide sequence: TGTGCCTGGAGTGTAGGTAGCGGAGAGTCCACAGATACGCAGTATTTT. Translating it yields CAWSVGSGESTDTQYF.

The J gene is TRBJ2-3, the V gene TRBV12-3 or TRBV12-4; D remains unclear. V lost 2 bases and J lost 6, with 6 bases in between. The CDR3 length is 12 residues. CDR3 coding DNA: TGTGCCAGCAGTTTAAGTTGGGATACGCAGTATTTT. This translates into CASSLSWDTQYF.

This clonotype was seen only a few times. The chain carries TRBV5-1 and TRBJ2-5; TRBD2 agrees at 15 bases. CDR3 length: 16 amino acids. The germline V gene has CDR1 SGHRS and CDR2 YFSETQ. Unmatched junction bases numbered 10, after V lost 2 bases and J lost 11 bases. The CDR3 protein is CASSFGLAGGRREQYF. In nucleotides, the CDR3 is TGCGCCAGCAGCTTCGGACTAGCGGGAGGGCGGCGTGAGCAGTACTTC.

This clonotype was seen a few times. The chain recombines TRBV7-3 with TRBJ2-5; D is perhaps TRBD2 (5 bases). Looked up from germline, CDR1 is SGHTA and CDR2 is FQGTGA. V lost 2 bases, J lost 4 bases, and 14 bases lay in between. There are 15 residues in the CDR3. The CDR3 sequence is CASSLGVGAGETQYF. DNA for the CDR3: TGTGCCAGCAGCTTAGGGGTGGGAGCAGGAGAGACCCAGTACTTC.

This clonotype occurred a few times. The V call is TRBV20-1, the J call TRBJ1-1; maybe TRBD1 (6 bases). The germline V and J ends were trimmed by 4 bases and 1 base, with 13 bases remaining between them. CDR1 DFQATT and CDR2 SNEGSKA come from the germline V gene (reference sequence). The CDR3 totals 14 residues. The DNA of the CDR3 is TGCAGTGCTAAAGACAGGATCCCGAACACTGAAGCTTTCTTT. Its protein product is CSAKDRIPNTEAFF.